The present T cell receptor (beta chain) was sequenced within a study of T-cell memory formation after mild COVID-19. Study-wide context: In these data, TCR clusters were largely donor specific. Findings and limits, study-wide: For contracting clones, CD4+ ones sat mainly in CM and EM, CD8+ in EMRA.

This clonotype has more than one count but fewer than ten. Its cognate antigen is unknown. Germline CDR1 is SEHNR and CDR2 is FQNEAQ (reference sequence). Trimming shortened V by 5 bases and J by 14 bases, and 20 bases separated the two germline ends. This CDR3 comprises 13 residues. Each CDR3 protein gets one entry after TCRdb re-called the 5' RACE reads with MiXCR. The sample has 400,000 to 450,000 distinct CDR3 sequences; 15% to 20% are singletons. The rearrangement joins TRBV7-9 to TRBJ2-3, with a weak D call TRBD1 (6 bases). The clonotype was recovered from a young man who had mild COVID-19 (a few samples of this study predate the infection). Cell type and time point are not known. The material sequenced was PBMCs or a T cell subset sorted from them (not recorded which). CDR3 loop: CASSSRDTPTGYF. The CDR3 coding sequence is TGTGCCAGCAGCAGCCGGGACACCCCCACAGGGTATTTT.